The T cell receptor beta chain described here comes from a study of identical twins. TCRdb itself ran the 5' RACE reads through MiXCR, one entry per CDR3 protein. This sample yields fewer than 900,000 distinct CDR3 sequences, of which 18% are seen a single time; over 10% belongs to the top ten. V lost 4 bases, J lost 5 bases, and 18 bases lay in between. Looked up from germline, CDR1 is SGHVS and CDR2 is FQNEAQ. The CDR3 runs to 16 residues. A few counts support this clonotype. The same data also contributed to another study, on T cells expressing NK-cell markers.

The sample was PBMCs. V is TRBV7-8 and J is TRBJ2-1, with a weak D call TRBD1 (6 bases). The sequence derives from a woman younger than 35 in good health. In DNA form, the CDR3 reads TGTGCCAGCAGCTACCCCCCGGGACACCGAGACAATGAGCAGTTCTTC. Protein: CASSYPPGHRDNEQFF.